Presented here are 10 T cell receptor beta chains from one specimen sequenced in a study of cytomegalovirus exposure and HLA in healthy donors (dated by TCRdb to between 2016 and 2019). Receptors were amplified or captured by the immunoSEQ multiplex PCR assay. For the multiplex PCR, a mixture combining 60 forward primers for TCR Vbeta segments and 13 reverse primers for TCR Jbeta segments was used. The table comes from immuneACCESS by way of TCRdb, which keeps in-frame sequences with V and J called. Part of the clones is missing from these tables; in studies checked, under half for an unresolved V gene and the rest for unknown reasons. The sample yields 150,000 to 200,000 clones; more than 60% were counted once. The biggest ten clones account for under 1.5% of the sample. Sequencing was performed on PBMCs. These receptors were taken from a woman aged 25-40 years in good health and CMV-seronegative.

J is TRBJ1-3 and V is TRBV5-4, with D hard to call. V lost 5 bases and J lost 4, with 13 bases in between. Germline values: CDR1 SGHNT, CDR2 YYREEE (reference sequence). This CDR3 has 14 residues. CDR3 region: CASSFREGGNTIYF. In DNA, the CDR3 is TGTGCCAGCAGTTTCCGAGAGGGAGGAAACACCATATATTTT.

The chain uses TRBV29-1 and TRBJ1-3; 8 nucleotides align to TRBD1. Germline V lookup: CDR1 SQVTM, CDR2 ANQGSEA. The CDR3 runs 13 residues. With V trimmed by 6 bases and J by 2 bases, 3 bases remained unmatched. The CDR3 DNA is TGCAGCGTGGACAGGGTTACTGGAAACACCATATATTTT. As protein: CSVDRVTGNTIYF.

V gene TRBV7-2 combines with J gene TRBJ2-3; 8 bases fit TRBD2. V lost 4 bases, J lost 5 bases, and 8 bases stayed unmatched. The CDR3 runs 15 residues. Germline loops: CDR1 SGHTA, CDR2 FQGNSA. In DNA, the CDR3 is TGTGCCAGCAGCTCCGGGGGGGTGTACAGAGATACGCAGTATTTT. Amino acids: CASSSGGVYRDTQYF.

The rearrangement links TRBV18 to TRBJ1-6; 8 positions agree with TRBD1. The germline gives CDR1 KGHSH, CDR2 LQKENI. This CDR3 has 16 amino acids. Trimming removed 2 bases from V and 9 bases from J; junction bases left unmatched: 9. The CDR3 sequence is CASSPAGQGTGSPLHF. Written as DNA, the CDR3 is TGTGCCAGCTCACCAGCGGGGCAGGGGACAGGTTCACCCCTCCACTTT.

The gene calls are TRBV6-6 and TRBJ2-7, with D tentatively TRBD2 (6 bases). Trimming took off 4 bases at V and 0 bases at J, with 13 bases between the two ends. The CDR3 is 15 residues long. The germline V gene encodes CDR1 MNHNY and CDR2 SVGAGI (reference sequence). CDR3 region: CASSFPGLLSYEQYF. The CDR3 region has the DNA TGTGCCAGCAGTTTCCCGGGACTTCTCTCCTACGAGCAGTACTTC.

The chain employs TRBV2 and TRBJ2-7; no clear D. Between the trimmed V and J ends, which lost 1 base and 6 bases, there was a span of 10 bases. This CDR3 has 13 residues. CDR1 SNHLY and CDR2 FYNNEI come from the germline V gene. The CDR3 spells CASSEGQALEQYF. As DNA, the CDR3 is TGTGCCAGCAGTGAAGGCCAGGCGCTCGAGCAGTACTTC. The full variable domain, rest sourced from reference TRBV2 and TRBJ2-7, is EPEVTQTPSHQVTQMGQEVILRCVPISNHLYFYWYRQILGQKVEFLVSFYNNEISEKSEIFDDQFSVERPDGSNFTLKIRSTKLEDSAMYFCASSEGQALEQYFGPGTRLTVT.

This chain uses TRBV28 with TRBJ2-6; a possible D gene is TRBD2 (5 bases). V was trimmed by 2 bases and J by 2 bases, leaving 13 bases between them. The CDR3 is 17 residues long. Germline CDR1 and CDR2: MDHEN and SYDVKM. The CDR3 sequence is CASSLPLGATGANVLTF. As DNA, the CDR3 is TGTGCCAGCAGTTTACCACTGGGAGCGACTGGGGCCAACGTCCTGACTTTC.

The rearrangement uses TRBV11-2 and TRBJ2-3; TRBD1 agrees at 11 bases. Germline assignment: CDR1 SGHAT and CDR2 FQNNGV. V dropped 7 bases and J dropped 5; count of bases not matched to a gene: 5. This CDR3 has 14 amino acids. Here the CDR3 DNA reads TGTGCCAGCAAGGACAGGGGGCAGGGAGATACGCAGTATTTT. Translating gives CASKDRGQGDTQYF.

The DNA for the CDR3 is TGCGCCAGCAGCCACGCCGGGAGCAATGAGCAGTTCTTC. Amino acid sequence: CASSHAGSNEQFF. The chain recombines TRBV4-3 with TRBJ2-1; D perhaps matches TRBD2 (6 bases). CDR1 is LGHNA, CDR2 YSLEER, per germline. V lost 3 bases to trimming and J lost 6 bases, with 9 bases between them. This CDR3 contains 13 residues.

The chain joins TRBV19 to TRBJ1-3, with 7 bases lining up with TRBD1. Germline assignment: CDR1 LNHDA and CDR2 SQIVND (reference sequence). This CDR3 comprises 16 residues. V lost 5 bases to trimming and J lost 5 bases; unmatched junction nucleotides: 12. The CDR3 spells CASSRRDSSVRNTIYF. The CDR3 DNA sequence: TGTGCCAGTAGTCGACGGGACAGTTCCGTTAGAAACACCATATATTTT. Filled out from reference TRBV19 and TRBJ1-3, the complete variable domain reads DGGITQSPKYLFRKEGQNVTLSCEQNLNHDAMYWYRQDPGQGLRLIYYSQIVNDFQKGDIAEGYSVSREKKESFPLTVTSAQKNPTAFYLCASSRRDSSVRNTIYFGEGSWLTVV.